The 13 T cell receptor beta chains below all came from one sample that was sequenced in a study of Ad26.COV2.S vaccination and SARS-CoV-2 variants. Assay: immunoSEQ multiplex PCR; the TCRdb copy retains only in-frame clones and omits some. Of about 420,000 clones listed, roughly 90% are singletons. Treatment denoted: roughly 20 received Ad26.COV2.S at low or high dose, single or two shots; roughly five received placebo; per-sample allocation not given. The samples were gathered on day 63 after the first injection of vaccine or placebo. The sequencing here drew on peripheral blood, taken in a trial of Ad26.COV2.S vaccine versus placebo. All receptors derive from a person between 18 and 65 years old who received the Ad26.COV2.S COVID-19 vaccine or a placebo.

The rearrangement links TRBV10-3 to TRBJ2-7; 11 nucleotides match TRBD2. The CDR3 runs 15 residues. CDR1 is ENHRY, CDR2 SYGVKD, per germline. V lost 6 bases and J lost 2; bases outside the gene matches: 6. The CDR3 sequence is CAIRKGLADTYEQYF. In DNA, the CDR3 is TGTGCCATCAGGAAGGGACTAGCGGATACCTACGAGCAGTACTTC.

This clone appeared a few times. This chain joins TRBV4-1 and TRBJ2-2; D may be TRBD2 (6 bases). The V gene's germline CDR1 is MGHRA and CDR2 YSYEKL. V lost 4 bases and J 1 base, leaving 19 bases between the germline ends. The CDR3 runs to 18 residues. CDR3 in amino acids: CASSRPMWLAQNTGELFF. CDR3 in DNA: TGCGCCAGCAGCCGCCCGATGTGGCTAGCGCAGAACACCGGGGAGCTGTTTTTT.

The chain combines TRBV19 with TRBJ1-3; unclear D gene. CDR1 is LNHDA, CDR2 SQIVND, per germline (reference sequence). The CDR3 sequence is 13 residues long. Trimming left V 6 bases short and J 0 bases short, with 6 bases between. The CDR3 sequence is CASSMNSGNTIYF. CDR3 bases: TGTGCCAGTAGCATGAACTCTGGAAACACCATATATTTT.

This clone appeared a single time. The chain is built from TRBV5-6 and TRBJ1-3; no clear D. CDR1 and CDR2 (germline): SGHDT, YYEEEE. There are 17 residues in the CDR3. V was clipped by 2 bases and J by 2 bases, with 17 bases between them. For the CDR3, the DNA is TGTGCCAGCAGCTTATCCTTGGACCCCGGGACTGGAAACACCATATATTTT. Protein product: CASSLSLDPGTGNTIYF. The whole variable domain, filled in from reference TRBV5-6 and TRBJ1-3, reads DAGVTQSPTHLIKTRGQQVTLRCSPKSGHDTVSWYQQALGQGPQFIFQYYEEEERQRGNFPDRFSGHQFPNYSSELNVNALLLGDSALYLCASSLSLDPGTGNTIYFGEGSWLTVV.

The rearrangement links TRBV9 to TRBJ1-2; no clear D gene. CDR3 length equals 12 residues. Per the germline V gene, CDR1 is SGDLS and CDR2 is YYNGEE. The V end lost 0 bases, the J end lost 0 bases, and 0 bases lay between the germline ends. As DNA, the CDR3 is TGTGCCAGCAGCGTAGCTAACTATGGCTACACCTTC. As protein: CASSVANYGYTF. Based on the CDR3 plus reference TRBV9 and TRBJ1-2, the full variable domain is DSGVTQTPKHLITATGQRVTLRCSPRSGDLSVYWYQQSLDQGLQFLIQYYNGEERAKGNILERFSAQQFPDLHSELNLSSLELGDSALYFCASSVANYGYTFGSGTRLTVV.

The chain has TRBV19 and TRBJ1-1; D may be TRBD1 (6 bases). CDR3 length: 15 residues. V dropped 5 bases and J dropped 3 bases, with 16 bases sitting between them. Per germline, CDR1 LNHDA and CDR2 SQIVND (reference sequence). The CDR3 nucleotides are TGTGCCAGTAGTGCGCAGGGTGGGGGCTACACTGAAGCTTTCTTT. Its translation: CASSAQGGGYTEAFF.

V is TRBV6-2 or TRBV6-3 and J is TRBJ2-1, with TRBD2 matching 9 bases. CDR3 length equals 15 residues. Germline-derived CDR1 and CDR2 are MNHEY and SVGEGT. V gave up 2 bases and J gave up 2 bases; unmatched junction bases: 1. CDR3 DNA sequence: TGTGCCAGCAGTTACGGCGGGGGGGCCTACAATGAGCAGTTCTTC. It translates to CASSYGGGAYNEQFF.

This chain links TRBV30 with TRBJ1-5; 7 nucleotides agree with TRBD1. V shed 7 bases and J 5 bases; nucleotides not matched to a gene: 8. The CDR3 contains 13 residues. Germline V gene lookup returns CDR1 GTSNPN and CDR2 SVGIG (reference sequence). Here the CDR3 reads CASQGGRDQPQHF. Written as DNA, the CDR3 is TGTGCCTCCCAGGGGGGAAGAGATCAGCCCCAGCATTTT.

The chain couples TRBV6-5 to TRBJ2-1; D is uncertain. This CDR3 has 15 residues. The germline V gene has CDR1 MNHEY and CDR2 SVGAGI. V was shortened by 5 bases and J by 5 bases, with 16 bases between the two germline ends. The CDR3 spells CASSNLLRRNNEQFF. The DNA for the CDR3 is TGTGCCAGCAGTAACCTACTCCGACGGAACAATGAGCAGTTCTTC.

The chain uses TRBV5-1 and TRBJ2-7, with a weak D call TRBD1 (6 bases). Trimming shortened V by 4 bases and J by 0 bases, and 11 bases separated the two germline ends. Germline CDR1 SGHRS, CDR2 YFSETQ. The CDR3 consists of 14 residues. Here the CDR3 reads CASSLYRVSYEQYF. In nucleotides, the CDR3 is TGCGCCAGCAGCCTTTACAGGGTCTCCTACGAGCAGTACTTC.

V and J are TRBV9 and TRBJ1-1; TRBD1 might be the D (5 bases). Germline V gives CDR1 SGDLS, CDR2 YYNGEE. This CDR3 is built from 15 residues. The V end was cut by 1 base, the J end by 1 base, with 11 bases between. The chain's CDR3 is CASSVWNGGNTEAFF. The CDR3 region has the DNA TGTGCCAGCAGCGTATGGAACGGGGGGAACACTGAAGCTTTCTTT.

The gene calls are TRBV5-4 and TRBJ2-1; TRBD2 agrees at 13 bases. J gave up 5 bases and V 4 bases, and 3 bases lay outside the gene matches. The CDR3 is 15 residues long. Germline assignment: CDR1 SGHNT and CDR2 YYREEE (reference sequence). The CDR3 reads CASSATSGGNNEQFF. The CDR3 coding sequence is TGTGCCAGCAGCGCGACTAGCGGGGGGAACAATGAGCAGTTCTTC.

With respect to this clone: One junction end disagrees with the germline gene, perhaps due to a read error. This chain connects TRBV7-3 to TRBJ1-2; 7 bases fit TRBD1. Per germline, CDR1 SGHTA and CDR2 FQGTGA. This CDR3 spans 16 amino acids. CDR3 region: CASSYGPSHQGGSPAF. In DNA, the CDR3 is TGTGCCAGCAGCTATGGCCCCTCCCATCAGGGGGGGAGCCCTGCCTTC.